The T cell receptor beta chain under discussion was sequenced for a study of radiotherapy plus CTLA-4 blockade in lung cancer. This table comes from immunoSEQ multiplex PCR, and its TCRdb copy is limited to in-frame clones, with some not included. This table has 75,000 to 95,000 clones, about two thirds appearing once. V dropped 0 bases and J dropped 0 bases, with 14 bases sitting between them. Germline CDR1 LGHNA, CDR2 YSLEER. CDR3 length: 17 residues. This rearrangement joins TRBV4-3 to TRBJ2-5; D could derive from TRBD1 or TRBD2 (6 bases each). The sample here was peripheral blood, taken from a patient treated with radiotherapy plus ipilimumab. This sequence was found in a human donor with non-small cell lung cancer that progressed on radiotherapy plus ipilimumab. The CDR3, as DNA: TGCGCCAGCAGCCAAGATCTCGGGGGCCTCAACCAAGAGACCCAGTACTTC. It specifies CASSQDLGGLNQETQYF.